Listed here are 23 T cell receptor beta chains from one sample, sequenced in a study of blood T cell repertoires in COVID-19. Generated by immunoSEQ multiplex PCR, the TCRdb table keeps only in-frame clones and is missing some. The sample includes some 370,000 clones, around 90% of them seen just once. Sequencing was done on a sample of peripheral blood. The receptors originated from a young man with active or convalescent COVID-19.

The chain joins TRBV11-2 to TRBJ2-1, with D perhaps TRBD2 (6 bases). V lost 3 bases to trimming and J lost 0 bases, with 6 bases between them. The length of the CDR3 is 14 residues. Looked up from germline, CDR1 is SGHAT and CDR2 is FQNNGV. In DNA form, the CDR3 reads TGTGCCAGCAGCTTCGGGAGCTCCTACAATGAGCAGTTCTTC. It codes for CASSFGSSYNEQFF. Full variable domain (remainder filled in from reference TRBV11-2 and TRBJ2-1): EAGVAQSPRYKIIEKRQSVAFWCNPISGHATLYWYQQILGQGPKLLIQFQNNGVVDDSQLPKDRFSAERLKGVDSTLKIQPAKLEDSAVYLCASSFGSSYNEQFFGPGTRLTVL.

The genes are TRBV11-3 and TRBJ2-7, with 9 bases lining up with TRBD1. CDR1 and CDR2 (germline): SGHNT, YENEEA. V was pared by 3 bases and J by 7 bases, with 4 bases of the junction left unmatched. The CDR3 loop spans 13 amino acids. CDR3 bases: TGTGCCAGCAGCTTCGGGACAGGGCGGGAGCAGTACTTC. Amino acid sequence: CASSFGTGREQYF.

The chain uses TRBV28 and TRBJ2-4; 10 positions match TRBD2. The CDR3 is 17 residues long. Germline loops: CDR1 MDHEN, CDR2 SYDVKM. V shed 4 bases and J 0 bases; nucleotides not matched to a gene: 6. CDR3 loop: CASSSKRGGLAKNIQYF. CDR3 sequence (DNA): TGTGCCAGCAGTTCCAAGCGGGGGGGCTTAGCCAAAAACATTCAGTACTTC.

The chain uses TRBV15 and TRBJ2-1; TRBD2 matches at 7 bases. The CDR3 spans 16 residues. The V segment lost 0 bases and the J segment 7 bases; nucleotides outside the gene matches: 9. CDR1 is LNHNV and CDR2 is YYDKDF in the germline V gene (reference sequence). The CDR3 bases are TGTGCCACCAGCAGAGACGGACTAGTTGTCAAGAATGAGCAGTTCTTC. Translating gives CATSRDGLVVKNEQFF.

The rearrangement links TRBV28 to TRBJ1-5; 8 positions agree with TRBD1. The germline gives CDR1 MDHEN, CDR2 SYDVKM. V lost 1 base to trimming and J lost 3 bases; unmatched junction nucleotides: 2. This CDR3 is 15 amino acids long. CDR3 in DNA: TGTGCCAGCAGTTTATCAGGGGGCAACAATCAGCCCCAGCATTTT. It specifies CASSLSGGNNQPQHF.

The rearrangement links TRBV30 to TRBJ1-2, with 7 bases identical to TRBD1. Germline lookup yields CDR1 GTSNPN and CDR2 SVGIG (reference sequence). The CDR3 sequence is 12 residues long. The J segment lost 5 bases and the V segment lost 5 bases, leaving 5 bases of the junction unmatched. CDR3 region: CAWETRGYGYTF. In nucleotides, the CDR3 is TGTGCCTGGGAAACCAGGGGGTATGGCTACACCTTC. Variable domain in full (rest from reference TRBV30 and TRBJ1-2): SQTIHQWPATLVQPVGSPLSLECTVEGTSNPNLYWYRQAAGRGLQLLFYSVGIGQISSEVPQNLSASRPQDRQFILSSKKLLLSDSGFYLCAWETRGYGYTFGSGTRLTVV.

This chain joins TRBV28 and TRBJ2-1, with 12 bases fitting TRBD2. Losses at the gene ends were 5 bases for V and 6 bases for J; bases not matched to a gene: 8. The CDR3 length is 16 residues. CDR1 is MDHEN and CDR2 is SYDVKM in the germline V gene. This CDR3 is CASSKLTSGSFNEQFF. The DNA for the CDR3 is TGTGCCAGCAGTAAGTTGACTAGCGGGAGTTTCAATGAGCAGTTCTTC. The full variable domain, in which reference TRBV28 and TRBJ2-1 provide the parts outside the CDR3, is DVKVTQSSRYLVKRTGEKVFLECVQDMDHENMFWYRQDPGLGLRLIYFSYDVKMKEKGDIPEGYSVSREKKERFSLILESASTNQTSMYLCASSKLTSGSFNEQFFGPGTRLTVL.

About this clone itself: One end of the junction varies from germline; a read error may be responsible. This chain connects TRBV5-1 to TRBJ1-5; 7 bases are a match to TRBD1. CDR3 length: 15 residues. Germline V CDR1 and CDR2: SGHRS, YFSETQ. CDR3 coding DNA: TGCGCCAGCAGTTTGGAGGGGGCAGCCAATCAGCCCCAGCATTTT. As protein: CASSLEGAANQPQHF.

The rearrangement links TRBV7-2 to TRBJ1-2; 7 bases agree with TRBD1. Germline lookup yields CDR1 SGHTA and CDR2 FQGNSA. The CDR3 extends over 13 amino acids. V shed 3 bases and J 4 bases; nucleotides not matched to a gene: 2. The CDR3 protein is CASSFGTAYGYTF. The CDR3 nucleotides are TGTGCCAGCAGCTTTGGGACAGCCTATGGCTACACCTTC.

This clone was recorded a few times. The CDR3 DNA sequence: TGTGCCAGCAGAATAACAGGGAATAATCAGCCCCAGCATTTT. Translating gives CASRITGNNQPQHF. This sequence joins TRBV2 and TRBJ1-5, with D maybe TRBD1 (6 bases). The CDR3 is 14 amino acids. Germline CDR1 is SNHLY and CDR2 is FYNNEI. The V end was cut by 6 bases, the J end by 4 bases, with 13 bases between.

The chain combines TRBV6-1 with TRBJ2-2, with TRBD2 matching over 16 bases. Germline V lookup: CDR1 MNHNS, CDR2 SASEGT. Germline trimming cut 4 bases from V and 3 bases from J; bases unmatched to any gene: 8. The CDR3 totals 19 residues. This CDR3 is CASSGGGLAGGSHTGELFF. CDR3 in DNA: TGTGCCAGCAGTGGAGGGGGACTAGCGGGAGGGTCCCACACCGGGGAGCTGTTTTTT.

Only one count was recorded for this clone. V and J are TRBV14 and TRBJ1-3; 7 bases align to TRBD1. After removal of 8 bases from V and 0 bases from J, the junction contained 31 bases not matched to a gene. Per the germline V gene, CDR1 is SGHDN and CDR2 is FVKESK. The CDR3 is 23 residues long. DNA for the CDR3: TGTGCCAGCTTAAGAGCCGTGGGACAGATCCGAATGGAGGAGGGGACCTCTGGAAACACCATATATTTT. Translating gives CASLRAVGQIRMEEGTSGNTIYF.

Turning to this clone: Other DNA sequences in this specimen translate into the identical CDR3. The rearrangement joins TRBV12-3 or TRBV12-4 to TRBJ1-2; 7 bases align to TRBD1. V dropped 5 bases and J dropped 2; count of bases not matched to a gene: 2. The CDR3 loop spans 13 amino acids. Here the CDR3 DNA reads TGTGCCAGCAGTCTGACAGGGAACTATGGCTACACCTTC. As protein: CASSLTGNYGYTF.

The chain combines TRBV6-1 with TRBJ1-1; no clear D. Germline V CDR1 and CDR2: MNHNS, SASEGT. Between the trimmed V and J ends, which lost 3 bases and 5 bases, there was a span of 16 bases. The CDR3 runs 15 residues. The CDR3 nucleotides read TGTGCCAGCAGTGAGTTCGAAAACAGAAGAACTGAAGCTTTCTTT. Translating it yields CASSEFENRRTEAFF.

The V call is TRBV20-1, the J call TRBJ2-7, with D unclear. Trimming shortened V by 3 bases and J by 6 bases, and 9 bases separated the two germline ends. The CDR3 consists of 11 residues. CDR1 and CDR2 (germline): DFQATT, SNEGSKA (reference sequence). The CDR3 here is CSASIWPEQYF. The CDR3 DNA sequence: TGCAGTGCTAGTATCTGGCCCGAGCAGTACTTC.

This rearrangement joins TRBV7-9 to TRBJ2-7; 7 nucleotides align to TRBD1. With 3 bases clipped from V and 0 bases from J, the junction kept 2 bases outside the gene matches. Germline lookup yields CDR1 SEHNR and CDR2 FQNEAQ (reference sequence). This CDR3 spans 14 amino acids. The CDR3 DNA reads TGTGCCAGCAGCTTGACAGGGAGCTCCTACGAGCAGTACTTC. It yields the protein CASSLTGSSYEQYF.

The rearrangement joins TRBV23-1 to TRBJ2-7; D is possibly TRBD2 (5 bases). TRBV23-1 is an ORF; its function is uncertain. This CDR3 has 12 amino acids. V lost 7 bases and J lost 5, with 12 bases in between. In DNA form, the CDR3 reads TGCGCCAGCACCCACTTCGGGAACGAGCAGTACTTC. Translating it yields CASTHFGNEQYF.

The chain employs TRBV27 and TRBJ2-7; D gene unclear. The V gene lost 3 bases and the J gene lost 5 bases, with 11 bases spanning the gap. The CDR3 totals 13 residues. Germline assignment: CDR1 MNHEY and CDR2 SMNVEV (reference sequence). This chain's CDR3 is CASSFFSSNEQYF. The DNA for the CDR3 is TGTGCCAGCAGTTTTTTCTCTTCTAACGAGCAGTACTTC.

The table lists this clone with a few counts. This chain links TRBV6-5 with TRBJ1-6; no clear D gene. V was cut by 3 bases and J by 7 bases, with 7 bases left in between. Germline V gene data show CDR1 as MNHEY and CDR2 as SVGAGI. The CDR3 length is 13 residues. Here the CDR3 DNA reads TGTGCCAGCAGTTATGAGAGGAATTCACCCCTCCACTTT. Its translation is CASSYERNSPLHF.

The chain links TRBV10-3 to TRBJ1-1; 12 bases are a match to TRBD1. The germline V gene has CDR1 ENHRY and CDR2 SYGVKD. This CDR3 comprises 16 residues. The V and J ends lost 6 bases and 1 base, in that order; junction bases with no gene match: 6. The CDR3 region is CAIRSGTGGENTEAFF. The DNA of the CDR3 is TGTGCCATCAGGTCCGGGACAGGGGGCGAGAACACTGAAGCTTTCTTT.

In nucleotides, the CDR3 is TGTGCCACCACAGGGGAAGTGGGCTACACCTTC. Encoded protein: CATTGEVGYTF. The chain carries TRBV2 and TRBJ1-2; 7 positions match TRBD1. This CDR3 is built from 11 residues. V was pared by 10 bases and J by 8 bases, with 7 bases of the junction left unmatched. Germline values: CDR1 SNHLY, CDR2 FYNNEI.

The chain couples TRBV7-3 to TRBJ1-1; 8 bases are a match to TRBD1. Germline V gene sequence: CDR1 SGHTA, CDR2 FQGTGA. This CDR3 region has 15 residues. The J segment lost 3 bases and the V segment lost 5 bases, leaving 8 bases of the junction unmatched. The CDR3 nucleotides read TGTGCCAGCAGCCTTACAGGGGGAGAGGACACTGAAGCTTTCTTT. Translated, it gives CASSLTGGEDTEAFF.

The chain carries TRBV19 and TRBJ2-2; D gene unclear. Per the germline V gene, CDR1 is LNHDA and CDR2 is SQIVND (reference sequence). The CDR3 has 13 amino acids. V was shortened by 3 bases and J by 2 bases, with 4 bases between the two germline ends. As DNA, the CDR3 is TGTGCCAGTAGTATCGGTAACACCGGGGAGCTGTTTTTT. Translation gives CASSIGNTGELFF.